The present entry profiles one TCR beta chain with its context. Trimming removed 6 bases at V and 2 bases at J, with 7 bases between. From germline, CDR1 is DFQATT and CDR2 SNEGSKA (reference sequence). The length of the CDR3 is 11 residues. Repertoires were generated with immunoSEQ multiplex PCR, while TCRdb's copy carries only in-frame clones and drops some. The sample holds 40,000 to 50,000 clones, approximately 80% seen once. These data come from a study of blood T cell repertoires in COVID-19. V and J are TRBV20-1 and TRBJ2-5; D is possibly TRBD2 (5 bases). The sequence was collected from a woman of 80 years or more with acute or convalescent COVID-19. Source material: peripheral blood. CDR3 sequence: CSARGQETQYF. CDR3 sequence (DNA): TGCAGTGCCCGGGGTCAAGAGACCCAGTACTTC.